Listed below are T cell receptor beta chains from one sample, sequenced in a study of blood T cell repertoires in COVID-19. Sequencing used immunoSEQ multiplex PCR; TCRdb keeps in-frame clones, though not all of them. Counted here are approximately 340,000 clones, just over 90% occurring once; the ten biggest clones make up 0.8% to 0.9%. Sequencing was done on a sample of PBMCs or T cells enriched from blood (not recorded which). The receptors originated from a middle-aged woman who had been exposed to COVID-19. Each CDR3 is given with its conserved first and last residue. A row's size may be missing; if present it is once, few, many or a size class.

size | J | V | CDR3
. | TRBJ1-1 | TRBV15 | CATSKDRGSIEAFF
medium-sized | TRBJ1-5 | TRBV10-3 | CAISELGGVGDQPQHF
. | TRBJ2-1 | TRBV30 | CAWSAQRTSQPFF
. | TRBJ2-5 | TRBV6-5 | CASSYGGGGQETQYF
. | TRBJ2-1 | TRBV5-1 | CASSLEGQGPNEQFF
. | TRBJ2-2 | TRBV12-3/TRBV12-4 | CASRGFTGELFF
. | TRBJ2-2 | TRBV18 | CASSPLPGLAGGELFF
. | TRBJ1-5 | TRBV19 | CASSPIGQPQHF
once | TRBJ2-7 | TRBV14 | CASSPGTGSEQYF
. | TRBJ1-2 | TRBV6-6 | CASIRTGNGYTF
. | TRBJ1-3 | TRBV29-1 | CSVQGGRSGNTIYF
once | TRBJ2-7 | TRBV18 | CASSSRLAGAKVYEQYF
. | TRBJ2-1 | TRBV7-6 | CASSLGAPSGIYNEQFF
once | TRBJ2-7 | TRBV19 | CASSAGQGSSYEQYF
. | TRBJ1-1 | TRBV19 | CASSITAGTGSVWDTEAFF
. | TRBJ2-1 | TRBV7-3 | CASSPGFGSMFF
. | TRBJ1-4 | TRBV7-3 | CASRRKGSTNEKLFF
. | TRBJ1-2 | TRBV14 | CASSQETWRGYTF
. | TRBJ1-2 | TRBV5-4 | CASSTALRSGYTF
. | TRBJ1-3 | TRBV5-1 | CASSRDSQASGNTIYF
once | TRBJ2-5 | TRBV3-1/TRBV3-2 | CASGRHKGEQTQYF
. | TRBJ1-1 | TRBV5-8 | CASSFPDRNTEAFF